This T cell receptor (beta chain) is from a study of HIV-infected children after antiretroviral therapy interruption. Overall study results and limits: Naive CD4+ CDR3 sharing between time points fell after interruption began.

The CDR3 has 15 amino acids. Trimming took off 1 base at V and 3 bases at J, with 12 bases between the two ends. Germline-derived CDR1 and CDR2 are MDHEN and SYDVKM. Treatment in this sample: PENTA 11 planned treatment interruption arm or continuous ART arm. This clonotype was detected many times. Its antigen remains unidentified. A 3' RACE protocol on RNA, with unique molecular identifiers, produced the TCR library. MiXCR, applied by TCRdb to the 3' RACE reads, yields one record per CDR3 protein. The table lists about 14,000 distinct CDR3 sequences, about 3% of them singletons, with around a third in the top ten.

The sequence was obtained from a pool of human donors with HIV. The chain has TRBV28 and TRBJ1-1; D call uncertain. This sample comprised CD45RO+ CD8+ T cells from PBMCs, pooled from several time points, obtained from a donor given antiretroviral therapy, either interrupted or continuous. Subset meaning: memory CD8+ CD45RO+ CD45RA- T cells. Here the CDR3 reads CASSLFEVSDTEAFF. The DNA of the CDR3 is TGTGCCAGCAGTTTATTCGAGGTTAGCGACACTGAAGCTTTCTTT.